These 5 T cell receptor beta chains came from one sample sequenced in a study of Graves' ophthalmopathy and Graves' hyperthyroidism (dated by TCRdb to 2017 to 2018). TCRdb names Illumina HiSeq 2000 as the instrument used. For repertoire sequencing, TCR beta CDR3 regions were amplified from RNA transcripts. A first-round RT-PCR used HTBI primers with the Qiagen OneStep RT-PCR kit, followed by a second-round multiplex PCR, size selection and purification. TCRdb trimmed the raw reads at Q25, called clones with MiXCR and kept productive beta chains. Each entry is one CDR3 protein sequence, shown with its most common DNA and genes. The sample data list roughly 170,000 distinct CDR3 sequences, and 35% to 50% of these were observed just once. The biggest ten clones account for around 9.3% of the sample. Source material: peripheral blood. These receptors were obtained from a man in his thirties or forties with Graves' ophthalmopathy. Donor details come from another sample of the same person, matched by shared clones.

This chain joins TRBV28 and TRBJ2-7; no clear D gene. Trimming pared 8 bases from V and 5 bases from J, leaving 13 bases between. The CDR3 is 12 residues long. Germline V gene data show CDR1 as MDHEN and CDR2 as SYDVKM. As DNA, the CDR3 is TGTGCCAGCGCTTTTGTCTCGAACGAGCAGTACTTC. This gives the protein CASAFVSNEQYF. Drawing the rest from reference TRBV28 and TRBJ2-7, the complete variable domain is DVKVTQSSRYLVKRTGEKVFLECVQDMDHENMFWYRQDPGLGLRLIYFSYDVKMKEKGDIPEGYSVSREKKERFSLILESASTNQTSMYLCASAFVSNEQYFGPGTRLTVT.

This clonotype was detected many times. The rearrangement uses TRBV29-1 and TRBJ1-2; D is possibly TRBD1 (6 bases). Germline lookup yields CDR1 SQVTM and CDR2 ANQGSEA. This CDR3 is 15 amino acids long. The V end lost 4 bases, the J end lost 6 bases, and 21 bases lay between the germline ends. The DNA for the CDR3 is TGCAGCGTTGGACAGGCTGGGATCCTTCGCGATGGCTACACCTTC. It translates to CSVGQAGILRDGYTF.

This clonotype was seen only a few times. The chain combines TRBV7-3 with TRBJ2-7; TRBD1 matches at 12 bases. The germline V gene has CDR1 SGHTA and CDR2 FQGTGA. This CDR3 has 14 residues. With 5 bases clipped from V and 8 bases from J, the junction kept 7 bases outside the gene matches. CDR3: CASSPGGTGGQQYF. CDR3 bases: TGTGCCAGCAGCCCCGGGGGGACAGGGGGCCAGCAGTACTTC.

The CDR3 bases are TGTGCCAGCAGTGTGGAAGGGGGCGGTCCCGATACGCAGTATTTT. It codes for CASSVEGGGPDTQYF. V is TRBV6-1 and J is TRBJ2-3, with TRBD1 matching over 7 bases. With 4 bases clipped from V and 6 bases from J, the junction kept 10 bases outside the gene matches. CDR3 length: 15 residues. Germline V gene sequence: CDR1 MNHNS, CDR2 SASEGT.

This chain connects TRBV6-2 or TRBV6-3 to TRBJ1-1; TRBD1 matches at 7 bases. Looked up from germline, CDR1 is MNHEY and CDR2 is SVGEGT. The CDR3 sequence is 15 residues long. Trimming at V came to 2 bases and at J to 5 bases, leaving 8 bases not matched to a gene. This CDR3 reads CASSYDRVRGTEAFF. CDR3 DNA sequence: TGTGCCAGCAGTTACGACAGGGTAAGGGGAACTGAAGCTTTCTTT.